One sample yielded the 8 T cell receptor beta chains listed below, sequenced in a study of STAT3 mutations in large granular lymphocyte leukemia. Overall study findings and caveats: In T-cell large granular lymphocyte leukemia, about half of patients showed multiple immunodominant subclonotypes.

The antigens for these receptors are not known. Profiling relied on immunoSEQ multiplex PCR, and the TCRdb table lists in-frame clones only, not all of them. The sample lists some 28,000 clones; about 74% were seen once. The sequencing input was peripheral blood mononuclear cells. The origin of the receptors is a woman between 45 and 60 years old with T-cell large granular lymphocyte leukemia. Some clones in this sample may be carry-over from other donors' samples.

The chain couples TRBV23-1 to TRBJ1-2; no definite D call. TRBV23-1 is marked as an open reading frame, function uncertain. CDR3 size: 15 residues. Deletions cut 2 bases from V and 3 bases from J, with 13 bases between. The CDR3 nucleotides are TGCGCCAGCAGTCAACACACGACACGGTACTATGGCTACACCTTC. This codes for CASSQHTTRYYGYTF.

The chain combines TRBV27 with TRBJ2-7, with 10 nucleotides matching TRBD1. V lost 5 bases, J lost 5 bases, and 12 bases stayed unmatched. Germline V gives CDR1 MNHEY, CDR2 SMNVEV (reference sequence). CDR3 length: 16 residues. CDR3 sequence: CASSLSPGTGDHEQYF. CDR3 nucleotide sequence: TGTGCCAGCAGTCTCTCCCCCGGGACAGGGGACCACGAGCAGTACTTC.

The V gene is TRBV9, the J gene TRBJ2-7; D is unresolved. The CDR3 covers 13 residues. V shed 4 bases and J shed 5 bases, with 13 bases lying between them. Germline CDR1 and CDR2: SGDLS and YYNGEE. The CDR3 region is CASSPGPGNEQYF. The CDR3 DNA is TGTGCCAGCAGCCCCGGTCCGGGTAACGAGCAGTACTTC.

The chain links TRBV19 to TRBJ2-3; no reliable D call. This CDR3 spans 10 amino acids. The V and J ends lost 8 bases and 5 bases respectively, with 5 bases between them. From germline, CDR1 is LNHDA and CDR2 SQIVND (reference sequence). In DNA, the CDR3 is TGTGCCAGTGTAGGAGATACGCAGTATTTT. It codes for CASVGDTQYF.

This clone appeared a few times. The genes are TRBV6-5 and TRBJ2-7; the match to TRBD2 covers 10 bases. Germline values: CDR1 MNHEY, CDR2 SVGAGI. The CDR3 totals 15 residues. After removal of 5 bases from V and 2 bases from J, the junction contained 6 bases not matched to a gene. This chain's CDR3 is CASSKLAGEAYEQYF. The CDR3 coding sequence is TGTGCCAGCAGTAAGCTAGCGGGAGAAGCCTACGAGCAGTACTTC.

The chain has TRBV6-5 and TRBJ1-1; D is ambiguous. The CDR3 loop spans 13 amino acids. The germline CDR1 and CDR2 sequences are MNHEY and SVGAGI. The V end lost 6 bases, the J end lost 1 base, and 9 bases lay between the germline ends. CDR3 sequence: CASRHQRNTEAFF. Here the CDR3 DNA reads TGTGCCAGCAGACATCAGCGGAACACTGAAGCTTTCTTT.

By share, this clone counts as medium-sized. The chain links TRBV29-1 to TRBJ1-5; D is perhaps TRBD1 (5 bases). The V end was cut by 4 bases, the J end by 6 bases, with 28 bases between. The V gene's germline CDR1 is SQVTM and CDR2 ANQGSEA. The CDR3 has 18 amino acids. The CDR3 coding sequence is TGCAGCGTTGGGGAGGACGGATTTCGGAGGCCGAGGGGTCAGCCCCAGCATTTT. As protein: CSVGEDGFRRPRGQPQHF.

The V gene is TRBV5-6, the J gene TRBJ1-2; 7 nucleotides agree with TRBD1. Germline lookup yields CDR1 SGHDT and CDR2 YYEEEE. With 4 bases clipped from V and 12 bases from J, the junction kept 9 bases outside the gene matches. CDR3 length equals 12 residues. The CDR3 loop reads CASSAGTASNTF. CDR3 nucleotides: TGTGCCAGCAGCGCCGGGACAGCTTCTAACACCTTC.